Presented here are 21 T cell receptor beta chains from one specimen sequenced in a study of CD8 T cells in ankylosing spondylitis. Via MiXCR, TCRdb re-called the 5' RACE reads, giving one row per CDR3 protein. The sample yields some 200,000 distinct CDR3 sequences, 9.5% to 15% seen once. Material for sequencing was blood, either unsorted or a sorted T cell fraction (not recorded which). The receptors here all came from a male donor with ankylosing spondylitis or in good health (not recorded which).

There are a few counts of this clonotype. The gene calls are TRBV19 and TRBJ2-1, with 8 bases lining up with TRBD2. This CDR3 is built from 11 residues. Germline V gives CDR1 LNHDA, CDR2 SQIVND (reference sequence). In DNA form, the CDR3 reads TGTGCGGCGGGGGGCTACAATGAGCAGTTCTTC. This translates into CAAGGYNEQFF. The full variable domain, completed using reference TRBV19 and TRBJ2-1, is DGGITQSPKYLFRKEGQNVTLSCEQNLNHDAMYWYRQDPGQGLRLIYYSQIVNDFQKGDIAEGYSVSREKKESFPLTVTSAQKNPTAFYLCAAGGYNEQFFGPGTRLTVL.

The V and J genes are TRBV16 and TRBJ2-3, with TRBD1 as a possible D gene (5 bases). Germline values: CDR1 KGHSY, CDR2 FQNENV. V was clipped by 5 bases and J by 2 bases, with 11 bases between them. The CDR3 spans 14 residues. CDR3: CASSEQGLTDTQYF. The CDR3 coding sequence is TGTGCCAGCAGCGAGCAGGGTCTCACAGATACGCAGTATTTT. Filled out from reference TRBV16 and TRBJ2-3, the complete variable domain reads GEEVAQTPKHLVRGEGQKAKLYCAPIKGHSYVFWYQQVLKNEFKFLISFQNENVFDETGMPKERFSAKCLPNSPCSLEIQATKLEDSAVYFCASSEQGLTDTQYFGPGTRLTVL.

This clonotype was picked up a small number of times. The chain has TRBV4-1 and TRBJ2-7, with no clear D. V lost 1 base and J lost 3, with 10 bases in between. There are 14 residues in the CDR3. CDR1 and CDR2 (germline): MGHRA, YSYEKL. The CDR3 sequence is CASSQGLGVYEQYF. Written as DNA, the CDR3 is TGCGCCAGCAGCCAAGGCCTTGGCGTCTACGAGCAGTACTTC.

V usage is TRBV29-1 and J usage is TRBJ2-7; unclear D gene. Per germline, CDR1 SQVTM and CDR2 ANQGSEA. The CDR3 spans 13 residues. The V and J ends lost 2 bases and 1 base respectively, with 9 bases between them. The CDR3 bases are TGCAGCGTTGAAACTACTCGATCCTACGAGCAGTACTTC. Its protein product is CSVETTRSYEQYF.

CDR3 in DNA: TGCGCCAGCGGTTCCCCTAGCGGGGGACCTCCCGGGGGAGATACGCAGTATTTT. Translated, it gives CASGSPSGGPPGGDTQYF. V gene TRBV5-1 combines with J gene TRBJ2-3; TRBD2 matches 10 bases. The J segment lost 5 bases and the V segment lost 7 bases, leaving 19 bases of the junction unmatched. The CDR3 spans 18 residues. Germline CDR1 is SGHRS and CDR2 is YFSETQ.

This clonotype was seen only a few times. The chain links TRBV24-1 to TRBJ2-5; D unresolved. This CDR3 has 13 residues. V gave up 2 bases and J gave up 4 bases, with 7 bases separating them. Germline assignment: CDR1 KGHDR and CDR2 SFDVKD. This CDR3 reads CATSDSIVETQYF. As DNA, the CDR3 is TGTGCCACCAGTGATTCAATCGTAGAGACCCAGTACTTC.

At least ten counts were recorded for this clonotype. The rearrangement links TRBV6-1 to TRBJ2-7, with 8 bases lining up with TRBD1. There are 16 residues in the CDR3. The germline V gene has CDR1 MNHNS and CDR2 SASEGT. Trimming removed 7 bases from V and 5 bases from J; junction bases left unmatched: 16. This CDR3 is CASTLSPGTGGDEQYF. DNA for the CDR3: TGTGCCAGCACCCTGAGTCCCGGGACAGGCGGGGACGAGCAGTACTTC.

The chain joins TRBV19 to TRBJ1-1; no firm D call. This CDR3 spans 13 amino acids. Germline lookup yields CDR1 LNHDA and CDR2 SQIVND (reference sequence). Trimming removed 7 bases at V and 0 bases at J, with 9 bases between. CDR3 coding DNA: TGTGCCAGTACGTACAGCTTGAACACTGAAGCTTTCTTT. It yields the protein CASTYSLNTEAFF. Looking up the rest from reference TRBV19 and TRBJ1-1 gives the full variable domain: DGGITQSPKYLFRKEGQNVTLSCEQNLNHDAMYWYRQDPGQGLRLIYYSQIVNDFQKGDIAEGYSVSREKKESFPLTVTSAQKNPTAFYLCASTYSLNTEAFFGQGTRLTVV.

CDR3 bases: TGTGCCAGCAGCTTGGACATTCAGCCCCAGCATTTT. Its protein is CASSLDIQPQHF. The rearrangement joins TRBV5-6 to TRBJ1-5; D remains ambiguous. V shed 0 bases and J shed 6 bases, with 4 bases lying between them. The germline V gene has CDR1 SGHDT and CDR2 YYEEEE. This CDR3 region has 12 residues. Based on the CDR3 plus reference TRBV5-6 and TRBJ1-5, the full variable domain is DAGVTQSPTHLIKTRGQQVTLRCSPKSGHDTVSWYQQALGQGPQFIFQYYEEEERQRGNFPDRFSGHQFPNYSSELNVNALLLGDSALYLCASSLDIQPQHFGDGTRLSIL.

This clonotype occurred a few times. V and J are TRBV20-1 and TRBJ2-3; TRBD2 matches at 12 bases. Germline V gene sequence: CDR1 DFQATT, CDR2 SNEGSKA (reference sequence). This CDR3 has 18 amino acids. Trimming at V came to 4 bases and at J to 7 bases, leaving 18 bases not matched to a gene. CDR3 coding DNA: TGCAGTGCTACCTCCCCAGGGGCGCTAGCGGGGGGGTCGAATACGCAGTATTTT. Its protein product is CSATSPGALAGGSNTQYF.

The chain is built from TRBV20-1 and TRBJ1-1; D gene ambiguous. Trimming pared 3 bases from V and 4 bases from J, leaving 9 bases between. The germline gives CDR1 DFQATT, CDR2 SNEGSKA (reference sequence). The CDR3 is made up of 12 amino acids. The CDR3 DNA reads TGCAGTGCTAGCCCCGAAAGCACTGAAGCTTTCTTT. This gives the protein CSASPESTEAFF.

This clonotype was counted a few times. The V call is TRBV12-3 or TRBV12-4, the J call TRBJ1-2; unclear D gene. There are 14 residues in the CDR3. V dropped 0 bases and J dropped 3 bases, with 8 bases sitting between them. The CDR3 nucleotides read TGTGCCAGCAGTTTAGCGCCCGCTCACTATGGCTACACCTTC. As protein: CASSLAPAHYGYTF.

This chain joins TRBV3-1 and TRBJ2-7; 11 bases fit TRBD2. The trim removed 6 bases at V and 4 bases at J, leaving 5 bases unmatched. The CDR3 loop spans 14 amino acids. Looked up from germline, CDR1 is LGHDT and CDR2 is YNNKEL (reference sequence). The CDR3 sequence: CASSPTSGEYEQYF. The CDR3 DNA is TGTGCCAGCAGTCCGACTAGCGGGGAATACGAGCAGTACTTC.

This clonotype came up a few times. The chain has TRBV20-1 and TRBJ1-5; D is possibly TRBD1 (5 bases). V was pared by 3 bases and J by 5 bases, with 14 bases between. CDR1 is DFQATT and CDR2 is SNEGSKA in the germline V gene (reference sequence). The CDR3 loop spans 14 amino acids. CDR3 nucleotide sequence: TGCAGTGCTAGTAGAGGGGAGGATCATCAGCCCCAGCATTTT. This encodes CSASRGEDHQPQHF.

This clonotype was found many times. In nucleotides, the CDR3 is TGCAGCGTTCCACCCGTGACTAGTAACTACAATGAGCAGTTCTTC. Its translation: CSVPPVTSNYNEQFF. V gene TRBV29-1 combines with J gene TRBJ2-1; D is perhaps TRBD2 (6 bases). The length of the CDR3 is 15 residues. With 5 bases removed from V and 3 bases from J, the gap between germline ends came to 17 bases. Germline-derived CDR1 and CDR2 are SQVTM and ANQGSEA.

With regard to this clonotype: One end of the junction fails to match germline, which may point to a read error. The gene calls are TRBV2 and TRBJ2-7; D ambiguous. The germline V gene encodes CDR1 SNHLY and CDR2 FYNNEI. The CDR3 length is 11 residues. The CDR3 bases are TGTGCCAGCAGCCGGTCCTTCGAGCAGTACTTC. Amino acid sequence: CASSRSFEQYF.

The table lists this clonotype with many counts. J is TRBJ2-3 and V is TRBV12-3 or TRBV12-4; D gene unclear. This CDR3 spans 14 amino acids. Trimming shortened V by 6 bases and J by 6 bases, and 16 bases separated the two germline ends. This CDR3 reads CASSHQVLIDTQYF. Here the CDR3 DNA reads TGTGCCAGCAGCCACCAGGTCTTAATCGATACGCAGTATTTT.

This clonotype was seen more than once but under ten times. The gene calls are TRBV29-1 and TRBJ1-1; D is perhaps TRBD1 (5 bases). CDR3 length equals 13 residues. The V end was cut by 5 bases, the J end by 3 bases, with 13 bases between. Germline V gene lookup returns CDR1 SQVTM and CDR2 ANQGSEA. CDR3 sequence (DNA): TGCAGCGTTTGGTTGAGGGGTGACACTGAAGCTTTCTTT. The encoded protein is CSVWLRGDTEAFF.

This clonotype was seen at least ten times. V is TRBV7-6 and J is TRBJ2-7, with 7 bases identical to TRBD1. Germline V gene data show CDR1 as SGHVS and CDR2 as FNYEAQ. The CDR3 is 15 amino acids. Germline trimming cut 1 base from V and 1 base from J; bases unmatched to any gene: 4. CDR3 loop: CASSLGDRLSYEQYF. CDR3 DNA: TGTGCCAGCAGCTTAGGGGACAGACTATCCTACGAGCAGTACTTC.

The chain carries TRBV4-2 and TRBJ2-5, with 8 bases identical to TRBD2. Per germline, CDR1 LGHNA and CDR2 YNFKEQ. The J segment lost 4 bases and the V segment lost 1 base, leaving 5 bases of the junction unmatched. The CDR3 totals 15 residues. DNA of the CDR3: TGTGCCAGCAGCCAAGGTGCGGGAGGAGGAGAGACCCAGTACTTC. This encodes CASSQGAGGGETQYF.

The V call is TRBV7-8, the J call TRBJ2-1; TRBD1 aligns across 8 bases. CDR3 length: 17 residues. Germline V gives CDR1 SGHVS, CDR2 FQNEAQ. J was trimmed by 6 bases and V by 4 bases; bases with no gene match: 14. Written as DNA, the CDR3 is TGTGCCAGCAGCTCTCCCGAAGGCAGGGGGCGGTTCAATGAGCAGTTCTTC. This gives the protein CASSSPEGRGRFNEQFF.